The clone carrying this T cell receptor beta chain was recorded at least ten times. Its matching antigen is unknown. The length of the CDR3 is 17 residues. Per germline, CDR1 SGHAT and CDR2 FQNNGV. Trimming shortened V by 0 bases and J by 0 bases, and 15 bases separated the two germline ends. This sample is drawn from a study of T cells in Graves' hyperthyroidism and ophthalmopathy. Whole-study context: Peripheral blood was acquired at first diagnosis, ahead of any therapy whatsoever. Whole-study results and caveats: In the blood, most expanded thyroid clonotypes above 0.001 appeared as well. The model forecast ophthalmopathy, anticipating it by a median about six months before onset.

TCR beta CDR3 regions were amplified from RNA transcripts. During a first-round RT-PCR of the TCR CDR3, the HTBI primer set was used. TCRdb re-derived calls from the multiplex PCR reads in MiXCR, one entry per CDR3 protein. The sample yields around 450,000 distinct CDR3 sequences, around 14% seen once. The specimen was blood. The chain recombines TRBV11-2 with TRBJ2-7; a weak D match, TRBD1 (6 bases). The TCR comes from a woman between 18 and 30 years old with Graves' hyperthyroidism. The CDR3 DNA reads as TGTGCCAGCAGCTTAGACACCGACAGGCTTCACTCCTACGAGCAGTACTTC. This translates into CASSLDTDRLHSYEQYF.